The rows below give T cell receptor beta chains drawn from one sample of a study of metastatic and nonmetastatic thyroid tumors. With MiXCR, TCRdb reprocessed the PCR reads. This table has under 55,000 clones, around a sixth appearing once. Sequencing used blood. The receptor source for this set is a female donor with papillary thyroid cancer or a benign thyroid nodule (not recorded which). Some clones in this sample may be carry-over from other donors' samples. Each CDR3 is given without its conserved first and last residue. A D gene is named only where the DNA matches it firmly.

V gene: TRBV28; J gene: TRBJ2-7; D gene: NA; CDR3 protein: ASSLGGPRGQQY
V gene: TRBV3-1; J gene: TRBJ2-1; D gene: TRBD2; CDR3 protein: ASSRLAGDKQF
V gene: TRBV30; J gene: TRBJ2-3; D gene: NA; CDR3 protein: AWSVQAIGTDTQY
V gene: TRBV20-1; J gene: TRBJ2-1; D gene: NA; CDR3 protein: SAGLENEQF
V gene: TRBV20-1; J gene: TRBJ2-7; D gene: TRBD2; CDR3 protein: SVTDSGTSDREQY
V gene: TRBV5-4; J gene: TRBJ2-3; D gene: TRBD2; CDR3 protein: ASSFGPAGITDTQY
V gene: TRBV6-1; J gene: TRBJ1-2; D gene: NA; CDR3 protein: ASSQLSNYGYT
V gene: TRBV4-2; J gene: TRBJ2-1; D gene: NA; CDR3 protein: ASSLQLTRTIRGNEQF
V gene: TRBV19; J gene: TRBJ2-2; D gene: NA; CDR3 protein: ASSRDFMNTGELF
V gene: TRBV5-1; J gene: TRBJ1-4; D gene: NA; CDR3 protein: ASSRQQQTENEKLF
V gene: TRBV11-1; J gene: TRBJ2-5; D gene: NA; CDR3 protein: ASSLVETQY
V gene: TRBV10-2; J gene: TRBJ2-3; D gene: NA; CDR3 protein: ASSESKEDTQY
V gene: TRBV3-1; J gene: TRBJ2-5; D gene: NA; CDR3 protein: ASSLPGAGTQY
V gene: TRBV28; J gene: TRBJ1-6; D gene: TRBD1; CDR3 protein: ASRLSGGAYNSPLH
V gene: TRBV20-1; J gene: TRBJ1-6; D gene: NA; CDR3 protein: SAPNKSPLH
V gene: TRBV18; J gene: TRBJ2-7; D gene: NA; CDR3 protein: ANSPDLGSQHEQY
V gene: TRBV10-1; J gene: TRBJ2-1; D gene: TRBD2; CDR3 protein: ASGGTGTSGYNEQF
V gene: TRBV6-1; J gene: TRBJ1-5; D gene: NA; CDR3 protein: ASSPLGQFNQPQH
V gene: TRBV6-1; J gene: TRBJ2-7; D gene: NA; CDR3 protein: ARSDAAGLSYEQY
V gene: TRBV6-2/TRBV6-3; J gene: TRBJ2-5; D gene: TRBD2; CDR3 protein: ASSPTIGRAQETQY
V gene: TRBV6-1; J gene: TRBJ2-2; D gene: TRBD2; CDR3 protein: ASSHTSEPLELF
V gene: TRBV19; J gene: TRBJ2-3; D gene: NA; CDR3 protein: ASSVGSTDTQY
V gene: TRBV6-1; J gene: TRBJ2-3; D gene: NA; CDR3 protein: ASSTGEAATQY
V gene: TRBV20-1; J gene: TRBJ2-1; D gene: NA; CDR3 protein: SAKGVSGGNNEQF
V gene: TRBV6-6; J gene: TRBJ2-3; D gene: TRBD2; CDR3 protein: ASIYGLAAVISTDTQY
V gene: TRBV4-2; J gene: TRBJ1-4; D gene: TRBD1; CDR3 protein: ASSQVIQGTEKLF
V gene: TRBV14; J gene: TRBJ1-5; D gene: NA; CDR3 protein: ASSPPRGLETAARPQH
V gene: TRBV2; J gene: TRBJ2-3; D gene: NA; CDR3 protein: ASSVRGAHTDTQY
V gene: TRBV27; J gene: TRBJ1-1; D gene: NA; CDR3 protein: ASSPGRSTEAF
V gene: TRBV29-1; J gene: TRBJ2-1; D gene: NA; CDR3 protein: SASGLSNNEQF
V gene: TRBV3-1; J gene: TRBJ2-7; D gene: TRBD2; CDR3 protein: ASSQVPGGYYEQY
V gene: TRBV9; J gene: TRBJ2-3; D gene: TRBD2; CDR3 protein: ASSVASGRTDTQY
V gene: TRBV2; J gene: TRBJ1-5; D gene: NA; CDR3 protein: ATRLEGGQPQH
V gene: TRBV3-1; J gene: TRBJ2-3; D gene: NA; CDR3 protein: ASSRMTDTQY
V gene: TRBV28; J gene: TRBJ2-7; D gene: TRBD2; CDR3 protein: AISFLAVAGVVEQY
V gene: TRBV12-3/TRBV12-4; J gene: TRBJ2-5; D gene: NA; CDR3 protein: ASSHDRLSQETQY
V gene: TRBV27; J gene: TRBJ1-1; D gene: NA; CDR3 protein: ASKEDLNTEAF
V gene: TRBV9; J gene: TRBJ1-1; D gene: NA; CDR3 protein: ASSPSWGTEAF
V gene: TRBV20-1; J gene: TRBJ2-3; D gene: NA; CDR3 protein: SASVPSGFTDTQY
V gene: TRBV6-1; J gene: TRBJ2-7; D gene: NA; CDR3 protein: ASSETQEQY
V gene: TRBV7-9; J gene: TRBJ1-2; D gene: NA; CDR3 protein: ASSLSSPMGGYT
V gene: TRBV20-1; J gene: TRBJ2-3; D gene: NA; CDR3 protein: SSPRGLTDTQY
V gene: TRBV20-1; J gene: TRBJ2-7; D gene: NA; CDR3 protein: SARGRDRTSYEQY
V gene: TRBV28; J gene: TRBJ2-7; D gene: TRBD1; CDR3 protein: ASTSQTGGASYYQY
V gene: TRBV18; J gene: TRBJ2-3; D gene: NA; CDR3 protein: ASSPPSAGTDTQY
V gene: TRBV29-1; J gene: TRBJ2-7; D gene: NA; CDR3 protein: SVGLGGNEQY
V gene: TRBV12-3/TRBV12-4; J gene: TRBJ1-3; D gene: NA; CDR3 protein: ASSLSQAGNTIY
V gene: TRBV20-1; J gene: TRBJ1-1; D gene: TRBD1; CDR3 protein: SARGGRGRTEAF
V gene: TRBV14; J gene: TRBJ2-1; D gene: NA; CDR3 protein: ASSSGTGRYNEQF
V gene: TRBV18; J gene: TRBJ1-3; D gene: TRBD1; CDR3 protein: ASSKGQLSSGNTIY
V gene: TRBV5-5; J gene: TRBJ2-1; D gene: NA; CDR3 protein: ASSLQEYNEQF
V gene: TRBV20-1; J gene: TRBJ2-1; D gene: NA; CDR3 protein: SATLYNEQF